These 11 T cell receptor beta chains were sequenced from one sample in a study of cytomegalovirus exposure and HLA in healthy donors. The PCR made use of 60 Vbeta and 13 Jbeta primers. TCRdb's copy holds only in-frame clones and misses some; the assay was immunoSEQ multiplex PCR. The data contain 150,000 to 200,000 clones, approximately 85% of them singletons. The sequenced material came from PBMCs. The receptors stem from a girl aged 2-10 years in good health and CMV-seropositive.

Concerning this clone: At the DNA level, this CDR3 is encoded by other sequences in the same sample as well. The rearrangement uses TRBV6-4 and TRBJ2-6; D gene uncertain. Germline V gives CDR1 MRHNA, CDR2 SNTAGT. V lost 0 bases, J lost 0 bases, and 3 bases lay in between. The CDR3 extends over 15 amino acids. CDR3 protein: CASSDSSSGANVLTF. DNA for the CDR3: TGTGCCAGCAGTGACTCGAGCTCTGGGGCCAACGTCCTGACTTTC.

This chain's CDR3 is CASSVVPTSGPYNEQFF. CDR3 DNA sequence: TGTGCCAGCAGCGTAGTCCCCACTAGCGGGCCGTACAATGAGCAGTTCTTC. The rearrangement joins TRBV9 to TRBJ2-1; 9 bases map to TRBD2. CDR3 length: 17 residues. The J segment lost 4 bases and the V segment lost 0 bases, leaving 8 bases of the junction unmatched. Germline lookup yields CDR1 SGDLS and CDR2 YYNGEE.

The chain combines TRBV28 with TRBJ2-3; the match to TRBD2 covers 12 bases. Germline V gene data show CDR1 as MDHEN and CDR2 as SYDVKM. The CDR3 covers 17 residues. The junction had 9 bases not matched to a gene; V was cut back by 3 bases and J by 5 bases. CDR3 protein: CASSLLAGGPDVDTQYF. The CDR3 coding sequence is TGTGCCAGCAGTTTGCTAGCGGGAGGGCCGGATGTAGATACGCAGTATTTT.

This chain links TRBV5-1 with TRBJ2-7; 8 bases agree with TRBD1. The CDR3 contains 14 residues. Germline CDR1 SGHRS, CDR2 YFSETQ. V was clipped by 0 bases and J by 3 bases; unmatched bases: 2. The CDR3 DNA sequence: TGCGCCAGCAGCTTGGGACAGGGGAACTACGAGCAGTACTTC. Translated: CASSLGQGNYEQYF.

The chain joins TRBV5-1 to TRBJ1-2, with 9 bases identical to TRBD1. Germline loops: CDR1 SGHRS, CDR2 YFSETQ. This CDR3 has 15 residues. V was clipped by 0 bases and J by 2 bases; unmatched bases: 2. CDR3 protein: CASSLVGTGNYGYTF. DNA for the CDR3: TGCGCCAGCAGCTTGGTCGGGACAGGGAACTATGGCTACACCTTC.

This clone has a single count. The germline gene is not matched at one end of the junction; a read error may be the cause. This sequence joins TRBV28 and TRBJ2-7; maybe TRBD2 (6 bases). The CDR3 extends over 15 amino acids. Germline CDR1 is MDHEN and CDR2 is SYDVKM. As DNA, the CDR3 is TGTGCCAGTAGTTTATATCGGGAGTACCCCTACGAGCAGTACTTC. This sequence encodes CASSLYREYPYEQYF.

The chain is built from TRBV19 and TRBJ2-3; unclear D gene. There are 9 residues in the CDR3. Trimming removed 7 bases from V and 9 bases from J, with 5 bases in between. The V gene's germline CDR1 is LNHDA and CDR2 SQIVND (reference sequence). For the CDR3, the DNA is TGTGCCAGTATAAAAACGCAGTATTTT. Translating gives CASIKTQYF. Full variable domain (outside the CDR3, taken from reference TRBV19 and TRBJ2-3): DGGITQSPKYLFRKEGQNVTLSCEQNLNHDAMYWYRQDPGQGLRLIYYSQIVNDFQKGDIAEGYSVSREKKESFPLTVTSAQKNPTAFYLCASIKTQYFGPGTRLTVL.

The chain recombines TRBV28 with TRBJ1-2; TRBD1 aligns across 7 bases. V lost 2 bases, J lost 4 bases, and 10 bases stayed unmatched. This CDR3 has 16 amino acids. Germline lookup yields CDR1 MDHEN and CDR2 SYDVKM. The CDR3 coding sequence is TGTGCCAGCAGTTTAGGGGGCACACAGGGGTCCTATGGCTACACCTTC. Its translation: CASSLGGTQGSYGYTF.

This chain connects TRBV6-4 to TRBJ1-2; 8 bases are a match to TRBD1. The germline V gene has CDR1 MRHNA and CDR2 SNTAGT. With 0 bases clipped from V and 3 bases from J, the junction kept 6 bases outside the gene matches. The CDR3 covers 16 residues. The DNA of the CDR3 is TGTGCCAGCAGTGACTCACCGGACAGGGACTACTATGGCTACACCTTC. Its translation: CASSDSPDRDYYGYTF.

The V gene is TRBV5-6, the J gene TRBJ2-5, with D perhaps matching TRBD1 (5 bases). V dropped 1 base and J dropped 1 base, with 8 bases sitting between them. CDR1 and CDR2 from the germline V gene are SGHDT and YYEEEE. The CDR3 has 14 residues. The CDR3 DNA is TGTGCCAGCAGCTTGCAGGGAATCCAAGAGACCCAGTACTTC. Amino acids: CASSLQGIQETQYF.

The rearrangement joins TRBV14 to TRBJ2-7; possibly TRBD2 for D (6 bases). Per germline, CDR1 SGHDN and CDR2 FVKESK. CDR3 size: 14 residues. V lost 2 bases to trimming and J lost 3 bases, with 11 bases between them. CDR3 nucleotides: TGTGCCAGCAGCCAATTAGGAGGGGACTACGAGCAGTACTTC. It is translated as CASSQLGGDYEQYF.